What follows are 21 T cell receptor beta chains derived from one specimen sequenced in a study of long-term antiretroviral therapy in people with HIV. Samples were assayed with immunoSEQ v3.0 at survey level. Clones were sequenced by immunoSEQ multiplex PCR, and TCRdb holds only the in-frame ones, with some missing. In the table there are more than 35,000 clones, 70% to 90% of which are singletons. Sequencing was performed on unsorted PBMCs, taken just before starting antiretroviral therapy. The receptors stem from a woman aged 18-29 years with HIV.

This chain links TRBV4-3 with TRBJ2-3; D not certain. This CDR3 comprises 16 residues. V was cut by 0 bases and J by 1 base, with 11 bases left in between. Germline values: CDR1 LGHNA, CDR2 YSLEER. The CDR3 protein is CASSQDPSPGTDTQYF. As DNA, the CDR3 is TGCGCCAGCAGCCAAGATCCCAGCCCTGGCACAGATACGCAGTATTTT.

This clone was detected only a few times. The DNA of the CDR3 is TGCGCCAGCAGCCAAGTTCCGAGAGCCTCCTACGAGCAGTACTTC. It codes for CASSQVPRASYEQYF. The rearrangement joins TRBV4-1 to TRBJ2-7; no firm D call. The CDR3 length is 15 residues. CDR1 MGHRA and CDR2 YSYEKL come from the germline V gene. Deletions cut 1 base from V and 0 bases from J, with 10 bases between.

This clone appeared once. This chain joins TRBV11-2 and TRBJ2-1; 11 bases agree with TRBD2. The ends lost 6 bases at V and 3 bases at J; junction bases unmatched: 1. This CDR3 region has 14 residues. CDR1 is SGHAT, CDR2 FQNNGV, per germline. The CDR3 bases are TGTGCCAGCAGGGGACTAGCGGACTACAATGAGCAGTTCTTC. Residues: CASRGLADYNEQFF.

Comment on this clone: Other DNA sequences in this specimen translate into the identical CDR3. The genes are TRBV15 and TRBJ2-1; possible D gene TRBD2, 6 bases. V was clipped by 3 bases and J by 5 bases, with 11 bases between them. The CDR3 is 14 amino acids. Per the germline V gene, CDR1 is LNHNV and CDR2 is YYDKDF (reference sequence). In nucleotides, the CDR3 is TGTGCCACCAGCAGGCCTGGGGGGAACAATGAGCAGTTCTTC. Its protein product is CATSRPGGNNEQFF.

This chain connects TRBV5-6 to TRBJ2-1; 14 bases map to TRBD2. The CDR3 extends over 18 amino acids. Germline V gene data show CDR1 as SGHDT and CDR2 as YYEEEE. Germline trimming cut 5 bases from V and 0 bases from J; bases unmatched to any gene: 7. The CDR3 loop reads CASSRPGTSGSSYNEQFF. The CDR3 DNA is TGTGCCAGCAGTCGCCCCGGGACTAGCGGGAGCTCCTACAATGAGCAGTTCTTC.

The rearrangement links TRBV18 to TRBJ2-7, with 14 bases fitting TRBD2. Germline-derived CDR1 and CDR2 are KGHSH and LQKENI. The CDR3 is 15 amino acids. V was pared by 8 bases and J by 7 bases, with 10 bases of the junction left unmatched. Here the CDR3 DNA reads TGTGCCAGCCAGGGACTAGCGGGAGAACGGCGGGAGCAGTACTTC. As protein: CASQGLAGERREQYF.

The J gene is TRBJ1-4, the V gene TRBV9; D gene ambiguous. Germline values: CDR1 SGDLS, CDR2 YYNGEE. The germline V and J ends were trimmed by 4 bases and 9 bases, with 13 bases remaining between them. The CDR3 consists of 13 residues. This CDR3 reads CASSPTPSQKLFF. CDR3 DNA sequence: TGTGCCAGCAGCCCCACCCCCTCACAAAAACTGTTTTTT.

The chain recombines TRBV7-9 with TRBJ1-1; D is possibly TRBD1 (5 bases). Germline V gene sequence: CDR1 SEHNR, CDR2 FQNEAQ (reference sequence). Trimming took off 0 bases at V and 3 bases at J, with 8 bases between the two ends. CDR3 length: 14 residues. The CDR3: CASSLARGYTEAFF. The DNA of the CDR3 is TGTGCCAGCAGCTTAGCGAGGGGATACACTGAAGCTTTCTTT.

V is TRBV19 and J is TRBJ1-2, with unresolved D. V was clipped by 3 bases and J by 6 bases, with 14 bases between them. The V gene's germline CDR1 is LNHDA and CDR2 SQIVND (reference sequence). This CDR3 is built from 14 residues. The CDR3 region has the DNA TGTGCCAGTAGTATGAGTGGTTCGGGGAATGGCTACACCTTC. Translated: CASSMSGSGNGYTF.

The rearrangement joins TRBV6-1 to TRBJ2-7; D is unresolved. V lost 7 bases, J lost 5 bases, and 18 bases lay in between. This CDR3 comprises 14 residues. Germline loops: CDR1 MNHNS, CDR2 SASEGT. CDR3 amino acids: CASTRAPNGDEQYF. The CDR3 region has the DNA TGTGCCAGCACCCGGGCCCCCAATGGGGACGAGCAGTACTTC.

The chain couples TRBV15 to TRBJ1-1, with TRBD1 matching 8 bases. The CDR3 runs 15 residues. CDR1 is LNHNV and CDR2 is YYDKDF in the germline V gene (reference sequence). Losses at the gene ends were 2 bases for V and 8 bases for J; bases not matched to a gene: 10. The CDR3 DNA sequence: TGTGCCACCAGCAGAAGCGGTCGGACAGGGCAGGAAGCTTTCTTT. It specifies CATSRSGRTGQEAFF. Full variable domain (outside the CDR3, taken from reference TRBV15 and TRBJ1-1): DAMVIQNPRYQVTQFGKPVTLSCSQTLNHNVMYWYQQKSSQAPKLLFHYYDKDFNNEADTPDNFQSRRPNTSFCFLDIRSPGLGDTAMYLCATSRSGRTGQEAFFGQGTRLTVV.

The gene calls are TRBV5-1 and TRBJ2-1, with TRBD2 identical over 11 bases. Germline trimming cut 3 bases from V and 0 bases from J; bases unmatched to any gene: 8. Germline V gene lookup returns CDR1 SGHRS and CDR2 YFSETQ. The CDR3 has 18 amino acids. The CDR3 sequence is CASSSRSTSGSSYNEQFF. In DNA form, the CDR3 reads TGCGCCAGCAGCTCGAGGAGTACTAGCGGGAGCTCCTACAATGAGCAGTTCTTC.

The CDR3 sequence: CASKAGGETQYF. CDR3 DNA sequence: TGTGCCAGCAAGGCGGGAGGAGAGACCCAGTACTTC. The chain couples TRBV28 to TRBJ2-5, with 8 bases lining up with TRBD2. The CDR3 runs 12 residues. V shed 7 bases and J 4 bases; nucleotides not matched to a gene: 2. CDR1 MDHEN and CDR2 SYDVKM come from the germline V gene.

This clone was observed a few times. The rearrangement uses TRBV4-3 and TRBJ2-2, with 9 bases identical to TRBD1. This CDR3 is 17 amino acids long. CDR1 is LGHNA and CDR2 is YSLEER in the germline V gene. J was trimmed by 3 bases and V by 0 bases; bases with no gene match: 5. The CDR3 protein is CASSQDTGGAYTGELFF. CDR3 in DNA: TGCGCCAGCAGCCAAGATACAGGGGGCGCGTACACCGGGGAGCTGTTTTTT.

Only one count was recorded for this clone. The genes are TRBV7-3 and TRBJ1-1, with TRBD1 identical over 7 bases. V trimming: 5 bases; J trimming: 2 bases; junction bases outside the gene matches: 8. Germline V gene lookup returns CDR1 SGHTA and CDR2 FQGTGA. This CDR3 has 15 residues. CDR3 sequence (DNA): TGTGCCAGCAGCAAGACAGGGTTGTTTAACACTGAAGCTTTCTTT. It encodes CASSKTGLFNTEAFF.

This chain links TRBV7-3 with TRBJ1-1, with D possibly TRBD1 on 6 matching bases. CDR1 is SGHTA, CDR2 FQGTGA, per germline. The CDR3 has 16 residues. The ends were cut back, 5 bases at V and 0 bases at J, with 16 bases in the middle. The CDR3 spells CASSPGAPLMNTEAFF. The CDR3, as DNA: TGTGCCAGCAGCCCGGGGGCCCCCCTTATGAACACTGAAGCTTTCTTT.

The rearrangement joins TRBV6-1 to TRBJ2-7; D perhaps matches TRBD2 (5 bases). The CDR3 runs to 13 residues. With 8 bases removed from V and 2 bases from J, the gap between germline ends came to 13 bases. Germline V gene sequence: CDR1 MNHNS, CDR2 SASEGT. The CDR3 reads CASSPGSTYEQYF. In DNA form, the CDR3 reads TGTGCCAGCTCTCCGGGGTCTACCTACGAGCAGTACTTC.

The rearrangement links TRBV6-6 to TRBJ1-5; D not certain. V lost 7 bases to trimming and J lost 4 bases, with 14 bases between them. The CDR3 contains 14 residues. Per germline, CDR1 MNHNY and CDR2 SVGAGI (reference sequence). The CDR3 region has the DNA TGTGCCAGCACCCCCTCGGTGGGGAATCAGCCCCAGCATTTT. It codes for CASTPSVGNQPQHF.

This clone was recorded once. The rearrangement links TRBV27 to TRBJ2-2; 10 nucleotides line up with TRBD2. V shed 6 bases and J 8 bases; nucleotides not matched to a gene: 6. CDR3 length: 14 amino acids. Looked up from germline, CDR1 is MNHEY and CDR2 is SMNVEV (reference sequence). CDR3 in amino acids: CASSGTSVTGELFF. The CDR3 DNA follows: TGTGCCAGCAGCGGGACTAGCGTTACAGGGGAGCTGTTTTTT.

This chain links TRBV28 with TRBJ1-4; no firm D call. V was cut by 3 bases and J by 9 bases, with 5 bases left in between. The CDR3 spans 11 residues. Germline V gene lookup returns CDR1 MDHEN and CDR2 SYDVKM. This CDR3 is CASSFTQKLFF. In DNA, the CDR3 is TGTGCCAGCAGTTTTACCCAAAAACTGTTTTTT.

The chain uses TRBV14 and TRBJ1-2, with D uncertain. The CDR3 spans 13 residues. V was pared by 0 bases and J by 2 bases, with 4 bases between. Per the germline V gene, CDR1 is SGHDN and CDR2 is FVKESK. CDR3 sequence: CASSQDTNYGYTF. The CDR3 nucleotides are TGTGCCAGCAGCCAAGACACGAACTATGGCTACACCTTC. Using reference TRBV14 and TRBJ1-2 for the parts outside the CDR3, the full variable domain is EAGVTQFPSHSVIEKGQTVTLRCDPISGHDNLYWYRRVMGKEIKFLLHFVKESKQDESGMPNNRFLAERTGGTYSTLKVQPAELEDSGVYFCASSQDTNYGYTFGSGTRLTVV.